Below are 13 T cell receptor beta chains sequenced from a single sample in a study of cytomegalovirus exposure and HLA in healthy donors. PCR primers comprised 60 Vbeta and 13 Jbeta primers. Assay: immunoSEQ multiplex PCR; the TCRdb copy retains only in-frame clones and omits some. The sample has 150,000 to 200,000 clones, roughly 80% seen once. Specimen: PBMCs. The receptors were gathered from a woman between 45 and 65 years old in good health and CMV-seropositive.

The chain's CDR3 is CAWSGQGADTQYF. The DNA for the CDR3 is TGTGCCTGGAGTGGACAGGGGGCAGATACGCAGTATTTT. The chain couples TRBV30 to TRBJ2-3, with 9 bases aligning to TRBD1. The V gene's germline CDR1 is GTSNPN and CDR2 SVGIG (reference sequence). The CDR3 totals 13 residues. The ends lost 1 base at V and 4 bases at J; junction bases unmatched: 0.

This chain uses TRBV15 with TRBJ2-5; D not resolved. The V gene's germline CDR1 is LNHNV and CDR2 YYDKDF (reference sequence). The CDR3 totals 13 residues. V shed 0 bases and J shed 11 bases, with 13 bases lying between them. The CDR3 DNA reads TGTGCCACCAGCAGAGATGTGTCGGGTGAGCAGTACTTC. Amino acid sequence: CATSRDVSGEQYF.

This clone has just one count. V is TRBV1 and J is TRBJ1-2; TRBD1 was called by the table and not checked on the DNA. TRBV1 counts as a pseudogene. The length of the CDR3 is 16 residues. This CDR3 reads CTSSLNPGQGAYGYTF. The CDR3 DNA follows: TGCACCAGCAGCCTAAATCCAGGACAGGGGGCCTATGGCTACACCTTC.

This chain uses TRBV2 with TRBJ2-7; D gene unclear. The ends were cut back, 10 bases at V and 2 bases at J, with 21 bases in the middle. The CDR3 contains 15 residues. Germline CDR1 SNHLY, CDR2 FYNNEI. The CDR3 reads CAIPLKRGSTYEQYF. The CDR3, as DNA: TGTGCCATTCCATTGAAACGAGGTAGTACCTACGAGCAGTACTTC. The full variable domain, in which reference TRBV2 and TRBJ2-7 provide the parts outside the CDR3, is EPEVTQTPSHQVTQMGQEVILRCVPISNHLYFYWYRQILGQKVEFLVSFYNNEISEKSEIFDDQFSVERPDGSNFTLKIRSTKLEDSAMYFCAIPLKRGSTYEQYFGPGTRLTVT.

J is TRBJ1-6 and V is TRBV4-3; 10 bases fit TRBD1. Unmatched junction bases numbered 7, after V lost 4 bases and J lost 10 bases. The CDR3 is made up of 15 amino acids. In germline, CDR1 is LGHNA, CDR2 YSLEER. The CDR3 coding sequence is TGCGCCAGCAGCCCTAGACAGGGGGCACGGTCACCCCTCCACTTT. It encodes CASSPRQGARSPLHF.

The sample holds one count of this clone. V is TRBV9 and J is TRBJ2-1, with D unresolved. Germline CDR1 and CDR2: SGDLS and YYNGEE. This CDR3 spans 13 amino acids. V was pared by 2 bases and J by 7 bases, with 10 bases between. The CDR3 loop reads CASSVPVWNEQFF. In DNA form, the CDR3 reads TGTGCCAGCAGCGTCCCGGTTTGGAATGAGCAGTTCTTC.

This clone was observed a single time. The chain combines TRBV7-2 with TRBJ2-3; 9 nucleotides match TRBD1. Germline V gene sequence: CDR1 SGHTA, CDR2 FQGNSA. The CDR3 is 16 residues long. V was pared by 2 bases and J by 3 bases, with 6 bases of the junction left unmatched. The chain's CDR3 is CASSLKGGTGTDTQYF. CDR3 DNA sequence: TGTGCCAGCAGCTTAAAGGGGGGGACAGGGACAGATACGCAGTATTTT.

The gene calls are TRBV6-5 and TRBJ2-7; 13 bases are shared with TRBD2. Trimming took 6 bases from V and 6 from J; bases not matched to a gene: 5. Germline CDR1 is MNHEY and CDR2 is SVGAGI. The CDR3 has 14 amino acids. DNA of the CDR3: TGTGCCAGCAGCCAAGGACTAGCGGGGGTCGAGCAGTACTTC. This codes for CASSQGLAGVEQYF.

V and J are TRBV18 and TRBJ2-5; a possible D gene is TRBD1 (6 bases). V lost 4 bases and J 1 base, leaving 10 bases between the germline ends. The CDR3 is 14 amino acids. In germline, CDR1 is KGHSH, CDR2 LQKENI. CDR3 amino acids: CASSQGVVQETQYF. CDR3 nucleotide sequence: TGTGCCAGCTCACAGGGGGTGGTCCAAGAGACCCAGTACTTC.

This clone was seen a single time. The rearrangement joins TRBV10-3 to TRBJ1-3, with a weak D call TRBD1 (6 bases). Germline lookup yields CDR1 ENHRY and CDR2 SYGVKD. The CDR3 loop spans 16 amino acids. V lost 4 bases and J 1 base, leaving 14 bases between the germline ends. The CDR3 nucleotides are TGTGCCATCAGTGGACAGGTGCTAGGGTCTGGAAACACCATATATTTT. Its translation: CAISGQVLGSGNTIYF.

This chain connects TRBV27 to TRBJ2-7, with 8 bases aligning to TRBD2. Trimming took 5 bases from V and 4 from J; bases not matched to a gene: 13. The CDR3 loop spans 16 amino acids. In germline, CDR1 is MNHEY, CDR2 SMNVEV (reference sequence). The CDR3 nucleotides are TGTGCCAGCAGTCCGGGGGGGGGATTAGGAGGGTACGAGCAGTACTTC. It specifies CASSPGGGLGGYEQYF.

This sequence joins TRBV27 and TRBJ2-3; TRBD2 is a possible D gene (6 bases). V lost 4 bases to trimming and J lost 2 bases, with 7 bases between them. Germline-derived CDR1 and CDR2 are MNHEY and SMNVEV (reference sequence). The CDR3 has 13 amino acids. Here the CDR3 DNA reads TGTGCCAGCAGTTGGACTAACACAGATACGCAGTATTTT. It is translated as CASSWTNTDTQYF.

The V and J genes are TRBV6-5 and TRBJ2-3, with TRBD2 matching over 11 bases. The germline V gene has CDR1 MNHEY and CDR2 SVGAGI. Trimming removed 6 bases from V and 3 bases from J; junction bases left unmatched: 5. The CDR3 is made up of 15 amino acids. DNA for the CDR3: TGTGCCAGCAGCAACCCTAGCGGGGGGACAGATACGCAGTATTTT. It encodes CASSNPSGGTDTQYF.